These T cell receptor beta chains were read from a single sample in a study of blood T cell repertoires in COVID-19. Here immunoSEQ multiplex PCR was the method, and the copy in TCRdb shows in-frame clones only, minus some. The data show about 74,000 clones, approximately 90% seen once. Specimen: peripheral blood. The receptor source for this set is a woman aged 55-69 years with active COVID-19. Each CDR3 is given with its conserved first and last residue. D genes are given only for firm matches. Size is stated for part of the rows, as once, few or many counts, or as a class when the clone is expanded.

-	TRBJ2-7	TRBV27	TRBD1	TGTGCCAGCAGTTTATCGTACACTCCCCCTTACAGGGGGCTTTACTACGAGCAGTACTTC	CASSLSYTPPYRGLYYEQYF
-	TRBJ2-1	TRBV7-9	TRBD2	TGTGCCAGCAGCGGGAGGGCCCTCGATAATGAGCAGTTCTTC	CASSGRALDNEQFF
-	TRBJ2-5	TRBV12-5	TRBD1	TGTGCTAGTGCTCCACACCGGACAGGACCCCCCGAGACCCAGTACTTC	CASAPHRTGPPETQYF
-	TRBJ1-1	TRBV30	TRBD1	TGTGCCTGGATCCGAGGGACAGGGGGGAGTTCTGAAGCTTTCTTT	CAWIRGTGGSSEAFF
-	TRBJ2-3	TRBV5-6	TRBD2	TGTGCCAGCAGCTGGGGAGCGGGAGGATCAGATACGCAGTATTTT	CASSWGAGGSDTQYF
-	TRBJ2-7	TRBV4-1	-	TGCGCCAGCAGCCAAGAAGGGGTCCGCCTGCGTGAGCAGTACTTC	CASSQEGVRLREQYF
-	TRBJ2-3	TRBV9	TRBD2	TGTGCCAGCAGCGTAGACCAAGTAGCGGGTTTCACAGATACGCAGTATTTT	CASSVDQVAGFTDTQYF
-	TRBJ2-1	TRBV10-3	-	TGTGCCATCACCCCTGAGACTATCAATGAGCAGTTCTTC	CAITPETINEQFF
-	TRBJ1-2	TRBV2	TRBD1	TGTGCCAGCATCCTAACAGGGGCCTATGGCTACACCTTC	CASILTGAYGYTF
-	TRBJ1-1	TRBV11-3	-	TGTGCCAGCAGCTTAGGGGGAGGGGGCACTGAAGCTTTCTTT	CASSLGGGGTEAFF
few	TRBJ1-3	TRBV18	-	TGTGCCAGCTCACCCGGAGTCGGCTCTGGAAACACCATATATTTT	CASSPGVGSGNTIYF
-	TRBJ2-1	TRBV7-8	TRBD1	TGTGCCAGCAGCCCGGGACAGGGCTCTCGATTTTCCGACACCTACAATGAGCAGTTCTTC	CASSPGQGSRFSDTYNEQFF
-	TRBJ2-1	TRBV27	TRBD1	TGTGCCACCTCCTTTGGGACAGGGGTGGTCGATGAGCAGTTCTTC	CATSFGTGVVDEQFF
-	TRBJ1-3	TRBV28	-	TGTGCCAGCAGACCCCCTGGTGGCGGAAACACCATATATTTT	CASRPPGGGNTIYF
-	TRBJ1-4	TRBV10-3	TRBD1	TGTGCCATCAGCGAAGCCGGGACAGCAGCTCGTGAAAAACTGTTTTTT	CAISEAGTAAREKLFF
few	TRBJ2-2	TRBV5-1	TRBD2	TGCGCCAGCAGCTCCGGGGTAGCGGGAGTCACCGGGGAGCTGTTTTTT	CASSSGVAGVTGELFF
-	TRBJ2-1	TRBV18	TRBD1	TGTGCCAGCTCACGGGACAGGGAAGTTGGTGAGCAGTTCTTC	CASSRDREVGEQFF
-	TRBJ2-3	TRBV7-9	TRBD2	TGTGCCAGCGGGGTCAGAGGACTAGCGGGATTTGATACGCAGTATTTT	CASGVRGLAGFDTQYF